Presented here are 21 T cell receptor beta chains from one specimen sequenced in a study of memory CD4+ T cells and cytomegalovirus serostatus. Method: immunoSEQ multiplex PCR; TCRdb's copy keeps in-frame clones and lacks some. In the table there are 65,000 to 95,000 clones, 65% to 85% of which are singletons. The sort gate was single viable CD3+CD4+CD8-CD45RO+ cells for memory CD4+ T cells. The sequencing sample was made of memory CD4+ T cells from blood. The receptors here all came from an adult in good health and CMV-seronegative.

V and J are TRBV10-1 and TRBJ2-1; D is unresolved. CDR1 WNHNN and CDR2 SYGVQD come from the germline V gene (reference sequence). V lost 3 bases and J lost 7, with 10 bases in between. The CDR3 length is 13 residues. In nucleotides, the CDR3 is TGCGCCAGCAGTGATAGTGTTCGAAATGAGCAGTTCTTC. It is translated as CASSDSVRNEQFF.

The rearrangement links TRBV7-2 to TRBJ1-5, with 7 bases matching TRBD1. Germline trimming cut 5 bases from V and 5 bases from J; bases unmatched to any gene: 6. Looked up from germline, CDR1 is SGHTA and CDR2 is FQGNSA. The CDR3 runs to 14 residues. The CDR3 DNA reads TGTGCCAGCAGCAATAGACAGGGCGATCAGCCCCAGCATTTT. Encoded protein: CASSNRQGDQPQHF.

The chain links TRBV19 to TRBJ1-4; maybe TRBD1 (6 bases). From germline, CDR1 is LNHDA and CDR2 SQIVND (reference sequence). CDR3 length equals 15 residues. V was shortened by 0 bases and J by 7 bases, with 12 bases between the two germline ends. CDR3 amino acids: CASSIEDRIGEKLFF. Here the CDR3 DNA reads TGTGCCAGTAGTATAGAAGACAGGATTGGTGAAAAACTGTTTTTT.

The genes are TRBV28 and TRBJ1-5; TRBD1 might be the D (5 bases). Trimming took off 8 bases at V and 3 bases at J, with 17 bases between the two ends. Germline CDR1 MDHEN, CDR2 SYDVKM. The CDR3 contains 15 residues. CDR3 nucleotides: TGTGCCAGCCTGCGCAGGGAGAACTCCAATCAGCCCCAGCATTTT. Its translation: CASLRRENSNQPQHF.

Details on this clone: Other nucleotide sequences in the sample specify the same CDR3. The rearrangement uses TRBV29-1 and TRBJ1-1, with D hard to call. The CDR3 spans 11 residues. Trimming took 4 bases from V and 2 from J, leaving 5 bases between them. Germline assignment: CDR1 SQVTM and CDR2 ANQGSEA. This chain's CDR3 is CSVAPNTEAFF. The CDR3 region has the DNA TGCAGCGTTGCCCCAAACACTGAAGCTTTCTTT.

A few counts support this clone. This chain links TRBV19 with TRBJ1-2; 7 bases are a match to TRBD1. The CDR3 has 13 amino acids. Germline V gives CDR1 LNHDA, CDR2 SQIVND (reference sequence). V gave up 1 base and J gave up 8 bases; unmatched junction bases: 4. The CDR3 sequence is CASSIGRGHGYTF. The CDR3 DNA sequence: TGTGCCAGTAGTATAGGGAGGGGGCACGGCTACACCTTC.

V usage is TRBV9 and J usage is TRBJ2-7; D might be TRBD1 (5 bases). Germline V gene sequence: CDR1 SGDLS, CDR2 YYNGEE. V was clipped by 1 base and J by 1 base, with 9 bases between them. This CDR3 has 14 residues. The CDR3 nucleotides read TGTGCCAGCAGCGTAACGACAGATTCCTACGAGCAGTACTTC. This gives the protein CASSVTTDSYEQYF.

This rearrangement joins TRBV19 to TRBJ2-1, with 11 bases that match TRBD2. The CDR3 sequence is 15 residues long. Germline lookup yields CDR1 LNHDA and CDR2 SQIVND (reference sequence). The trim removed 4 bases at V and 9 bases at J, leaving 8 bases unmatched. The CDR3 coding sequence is TGTGCCAGTAGTACTAGCGGGGGGCGGGTTGGTGAGCAGTTCTTC. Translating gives CASSTSGGRVGEQFF.

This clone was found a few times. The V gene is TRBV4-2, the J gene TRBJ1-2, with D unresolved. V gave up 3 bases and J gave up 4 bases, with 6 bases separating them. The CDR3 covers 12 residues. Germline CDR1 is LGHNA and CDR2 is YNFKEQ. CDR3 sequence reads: CASSQELYGYTF. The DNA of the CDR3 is TGTGCCAGCAGCCAGGAGCTCTATGGCTACACCTTC.

CDR3 protein: CAWSVGGTGNTIYF. DNA for the CDR3: TGTGCCTGGAGTGTTGGAGGGACTGGAAACACCATATATTTT. The chain couples TRBV30 to TRBJ1-3; no definite D call. Trimming pared 0 bases from V and 2 bases from J, leaving 8 bases between. Germline V gene data show CDR1 as GTSNPN and CDR2 as SVGIG (reference sequence). This CDR3 is 14 amino acids long.

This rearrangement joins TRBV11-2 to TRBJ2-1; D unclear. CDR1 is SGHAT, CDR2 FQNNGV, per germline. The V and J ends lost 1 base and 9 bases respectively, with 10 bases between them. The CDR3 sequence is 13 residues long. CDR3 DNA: TGTGCCAGCAGCTTAGGTCTCATTGGTGAGCAGTTCTTC. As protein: CASSLGLIGEQFF. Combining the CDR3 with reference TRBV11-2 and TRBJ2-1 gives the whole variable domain EAGVAQSPRYKIIEKRQSVAFWCNPISGHATLYWYQQILGQGPKLLIQFQNNGVVDDSQLPKDRFSAERLKGVDSTLKIQPAKLEDSAVYLCASSLGLIGEQFFGPGTRLTVL.

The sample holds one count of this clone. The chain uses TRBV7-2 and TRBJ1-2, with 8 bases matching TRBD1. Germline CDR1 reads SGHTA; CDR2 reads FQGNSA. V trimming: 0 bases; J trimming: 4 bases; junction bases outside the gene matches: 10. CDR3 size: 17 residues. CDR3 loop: CASSLAAQGGKVYGYTF. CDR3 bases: TGTGCCAGCAGCTTAGCAGCACAGGGGGGTAAGGTCTATGGCTACACCTTC.

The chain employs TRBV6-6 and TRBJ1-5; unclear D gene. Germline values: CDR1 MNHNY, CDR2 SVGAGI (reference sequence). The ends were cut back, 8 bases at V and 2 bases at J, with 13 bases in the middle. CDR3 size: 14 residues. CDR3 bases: TGTGCCAGCTCCGGAGAGCTCCGCAATCAGCCCCAGCATTTT. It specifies CASSGELRNQPQHF.

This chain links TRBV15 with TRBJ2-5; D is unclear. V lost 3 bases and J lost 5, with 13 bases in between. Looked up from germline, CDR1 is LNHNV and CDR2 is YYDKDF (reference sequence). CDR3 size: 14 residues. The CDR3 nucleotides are TGTGCCACCAGCAGGACTTCGTGGGATGAGACCCAGTACTTC. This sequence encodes CATSRTSWDETQYF.

In DNA, the CDR3 is TGTGCCAGCAGCAGTCCCGGACGAGTGAGCAATCAGCCCCAGCATTTT. Translated, it gives CASSSPGRVSNQPQHF. V and J are TRBV28 and TRBJ1-5; D gene uncertain. This CDR3 contains 16 residues. The V gene lost 6 bases and the J gene lost 1 base, with 16 bases spanning the gap. Germline CDR1 and CDR2: MDHEN and SYDVKM.

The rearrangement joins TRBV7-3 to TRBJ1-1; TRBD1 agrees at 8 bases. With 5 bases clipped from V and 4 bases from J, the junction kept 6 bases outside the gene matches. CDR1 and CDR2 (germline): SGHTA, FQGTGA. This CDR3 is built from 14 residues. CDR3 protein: CASSPLQGVTEAFF. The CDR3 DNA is TGTGCCAGCAGCCCTTTACAGGGGGTCACTGAAGCTTTCTTT.

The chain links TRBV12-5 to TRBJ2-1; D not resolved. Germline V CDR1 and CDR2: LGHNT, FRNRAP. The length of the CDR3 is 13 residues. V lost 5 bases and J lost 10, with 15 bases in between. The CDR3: CASGPRSRWEQFF. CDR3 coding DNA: TGTGCTAGTGGTCCCAGAAGTCGGTGGGAGCAGTTCTTC.

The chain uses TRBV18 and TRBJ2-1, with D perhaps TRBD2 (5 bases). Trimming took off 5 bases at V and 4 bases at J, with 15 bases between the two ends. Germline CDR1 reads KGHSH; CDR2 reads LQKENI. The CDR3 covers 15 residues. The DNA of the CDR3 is TGTGCCAGCTCATCGGCTACTAGTGGGTACAATGAGCAGTTCTTC. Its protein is CASSSATSGYNEQFF. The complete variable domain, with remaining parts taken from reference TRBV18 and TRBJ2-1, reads NAGVMQNPRHLVRRRGQEARLRCSPMKGHSHVYWYRQLPEEGLKFMVYLQKENIIDESGMPKERFSAEFPKEGPSILRIQQVVRGDSAAYFCASSSATSGYNEQFFGPGTRLTVL.

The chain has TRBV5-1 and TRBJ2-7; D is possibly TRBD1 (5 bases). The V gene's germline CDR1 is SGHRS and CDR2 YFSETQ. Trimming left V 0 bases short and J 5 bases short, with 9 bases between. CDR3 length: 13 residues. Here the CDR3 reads CASSLGQGNEQYF. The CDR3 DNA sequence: TGCGCCAGCAGCTTGGGGCAGGGCAACGAGCAGTACTTC. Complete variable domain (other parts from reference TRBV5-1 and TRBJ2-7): KAGVTQTPRYLIKTRGQQVTLSCSPISGHRSVSWYQQTPGQGLQFLFEYFSETQRNKGNFPGRFSGRQFSNSRSEMNVSTLELGDSALYLCASSLGQGNEQYFGPGTRLTVT.

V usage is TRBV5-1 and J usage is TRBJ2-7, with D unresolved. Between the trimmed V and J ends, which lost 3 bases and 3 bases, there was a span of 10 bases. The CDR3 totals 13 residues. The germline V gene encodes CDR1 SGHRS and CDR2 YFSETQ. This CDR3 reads CASSSNLNYEQYF. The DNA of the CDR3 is TGCGCCAGCAGCTCGAACTTGAACTACGAGCAGTACTTC.

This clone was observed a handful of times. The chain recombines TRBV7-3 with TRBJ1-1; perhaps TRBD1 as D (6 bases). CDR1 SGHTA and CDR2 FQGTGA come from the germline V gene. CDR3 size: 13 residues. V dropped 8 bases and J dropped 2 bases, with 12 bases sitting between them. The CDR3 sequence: CASQGMENTEAFF. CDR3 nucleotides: TGTGCCAGCCAGGGGATGGAAAACACTGAAGCTTTCTTT.